Listed below are T cell receptor beta chains from one sample, sequenced in a study of blood T cell repertoires in COVID-19. Clones were sequenced by immunoSEQ multiplex PCR, and TCRdb holds only the in-frame ones, with some missing. The repertoire holds roughly 130,000 clones, with roughly 77% as singletons. Material: peripheral blood. The receptors come from a woman in her seventies with COVID-19, enrolled during active disease. Both conserved end residues are part of each CDR3.

v_gene,j_gene,CDR3aa
TRBV7-2,TRBJ2-7,CASSPPSSYEQYF
TRBV2,TRBJ1-5,CASSQDRVSNQPQHF
TRBV7-9,TRBJ1-2,CASSLPTGGVGGYTF
TRBV20-1,TRBJ1-2,CSASGEAHRRDVYGYTF
TRBV7-9,TRBJ2-7,CASSPDRAGRGEQYF
TRBV29-1,TRBJ1-3,CSVEGGQGGNTIYF
TRBV18,TRBJ2-2,CASSPNVAGGPTGELFF
TRBV3-1/TRBV3-2,TRBJ1-2,CASSQISGQTNYGYTF
TRBV7-8,TRBJ1-1,CASSTHRGWTEAFF
TRBV6-5,TRBJ1-3,CASSYQGDKSGNTIYF
TRBV12-3/TRBV12-4,TRBJ1-2,CASSLLTNYGYTF
TRBV6-5,TRBJ1-1,CATGLAEAFF
TRBV7-9,TRBJ2-7,CASSSPGQGVREQYF
TRBV7-6,TRBJ2-3,CASSRGSGISTDTQYF
TRBV7-9,TRBJ2-2,CASSPRLAGETTGELFF
TRBV7-9,TRBJ1-3,CASSPDLWTGASGNTIYF
TRBV14,TRBJ1-4,CASSQAGGANEKLFF
TRBV5-6,TRBJ2-1,CASSSPGLAKDEQFF
TRBV9,TRBJ1-3,CASSGTGSRSGNTIYF
TRBV5-4,TRBJ1-6,CASSLGQGGDNSPLHF
TRBV5-5,TRBJ2-7,CASSREGSSYEQYF
TRBV4-2,TRBJ1-2,CASSQDPAWQGGYTF
TRBV7-2,TRBJ1-3,CASSLAPLTGTGNTIYF
TRBV7-2,TRBJ1-5,CASSVWGGSNQPQHF
TRBV4-1,TRBJ1-1,CASSQAWTGGGEAFF
TRBV2,TRBJ2-7,CASSEGFSEQYF
TRBV3-1/TRBV3-2,TRBJ1-4,CASSLTTGSREKLFF
TRBV5-4,TRBJ1-6,CASSPQGPTGVGSPLHF
TRBV3-1/TRBV3-2,TRBJ1-2,CASSQELWGVGYGYTF
TRBV27,TRBJ2-1,CASSKQTTGVGEQFF
TRBV4-3,TRBJ2-5,CASSQGAGKGETQYF
TRBV19,TRBJ1-2,CASTQGQGSRGYTF
TRBV7-2,TRBJ2-7,CASSFGLAPNEQYF
TRBV5-1,TRBJ1-2,CASSVGEGSGYTF
TRBV19,TRBJ2-2,CASSMRGRAGELFF
TRBV11-2,TRBJ1-2,CASRGQANYGYTF
TRBV6-1,TRBJ1-2,CASSGPGQGASRGYTF
TRBV9,TRBJ1-3,CASSVESSPGNTIYF
TRBV24-1,TRBJ2-1,CATSEASGTSEQFF
TRBV4-3,TRBJ1-1,CASSQTGVMNTEAFF
TRBV24-1,TRBJ1-2,CATSDPSSRGYTF
TRBV6-5,TRBJ1-2,CASRRQGYGYTF
TRBV6-6,TRBJ2-1,CASSSSGGRYEQFF
TRBV6-5,TRBJ2-7,CASSKLAGGSYEQYF
TRBV30,TRBJ2-5,CAWSGLGGTQYF
TRBV3-1/TRBV3-2,TRBJ2-7,CASSQRTSSYEQYF
TRBV7-8,TRBJ2-3,CASSLAKASGGVADTQYF
TRBV9,TRBJ2-1,CASSVGFGGDEQFF
TRBV6-5,TRBJ2-1,CASSRGLWEQFF
TRBV5-1,TRBJ1-4,CASSSTSGRQTGGKLFF
TRBV19,TRBJ1-2,CASSSRQPYGYTF
TRBV28,TRBJ2-7,CASSLVGGVSYEQYF
TRBV20-1,TRBJ2-3,CSASSGGGSTDTQYF
TRBV12-5,TRBJ2-1,CASGSQGREQFF
TRBV28,TRBJ2-4,CASSLYGLVRPQNIQYF